The clone carrying this T cell receptor beta chain was recorded many times. V was pared by 2 bases and J by 0 bases, with 9 bases of the junction left unmatched. Germline V gene sequence: CDR1 MDHEN, CDR2 SYDVKM. The CDR3 extends over 17 amino acids. This entry belongs to a study of T cells in Graves' hyperthyroidism and ophthalmopathy. RNA transcripts served as the template for amplifying TCR beta CDR3 regions. During a first-round RT-PCR of the TCR CDR3, the HTBI primer set was used. In TCRdb, the multiplex PCR reads were re-called with MiXCR into one record per CDR3 protein. The table has about 550,000 distinct CDR3 sequences, roughly 20% seen once.

The specimen sequenced was blood. This chain connects TRBV28 to TRBJ2-7, with TRBD2 matching 8 bases. This clonotype was obtained from a man aged 18 to 30 with Graves' hyperthyroidism. CDR3 sequence (DNA): TGTGCCAGCAGTTTAACCGGGAGGGGCAGGGACTCCTACGAGCAGTACTTC. Its protein product is CASSLTGRGRDSYEQYF.